These T cell receptor beta chains were read from a single sample in a study of cytomegalovirus exposure and HLA in healthy donors. TCRdb's table, derived via immunoSEQ multiplex PCR, lists solely in-frame clones and lacks some. This repertoire shows approximately 150,000 clones, 82% found once; its top ten account for less than 3%. The sequenced sample consisted of PBMCs. The source is a male donor in good health and CMV-seronegative. Each CDR3 is given with its conserved first and last residue. A row's size may be missing; if present it is once, few, many or a size class.

j_call v_call cdr3_length clone_size cdr3_aa
TRBJ2-7 TRBV10-3 14 NA CATSRQENSYEQYF
TRBJ2-1 TRBV7-2 15 NA CASSLVGSSYNEQFF
TRBJ2-7 TRBV4-1 15 NA CASSLAGDGDYEQYF
TRBJ1-4 TRBV10-1 16 NA CASGDRGVICGEKLFF
TRBJ1-1 TRBV29-1 13 NA CSVERVLNTEAFF
TRBJ2-3 TRBV28 14 NA CASSSGGYTDTQYF
TRBJ2-2 TRBV30 12 NA CAWTPGGGELFF
TRBJ2-1 TRBV6-5 15 NA CASSYSGDNYNERFF
TRBJ2-5 TRBV11-3 12 NA CASSFGEETQYF
TRBJ1-2 TRBV30 14 once CAWGRGGQGYGYTF
TRBJ1-2 TRBV5-4 14 NA CASSIQGAGYGYTF
TRBJ1-1 TRBV28 15 NA CASSLGDRGGTEAFF
TRBJ2-3 TRBV28 17 NA CASRPSVGGRGTDTQYF
TRBJ2-5 TRBV5-8 14 once CASSLAGGKETQYF
TRBJ2-7 TRBV4-3 20 NA CASSQKFLAGEVKGRYEQYF
TRBJ2-1 TRBV6-5 15 NA CASSSWAQSHNEQFF
TRBJ1-4 TRBV5-1 16 NA CASSWTGGTTNEKLFF
TRBJ2-5 TRBV7-6 11 NA CASSFLETQYF
TRBJ2-1 TRBV7-9 12 NA CSSTGPRNEQFF
TRBJ1-2 TRBV5-4 12 NA CASGPLNYGYTF
TRBJ1-5 TRBV28 15 NA CASSSSGQENQPQHF
TRBJ2-3 TRBV5-1 14 NA CASSWTGDTDTQYF
TRBJ2-3 TRBV5-4 18 NA CASRPQSSGRAPTDTQYF
TRBJ2-6 TRBV5-1 17 NA CASSFRQGAPGANVLTF
TRBJ2-5 TRBV27 14 NA CASSFLDSQETQYF
TRBJ2-5 TRBV7-3 15 NA CASSPRREGLETQYF
TRBJ2-3 TRBV10-3 14 few CAIKGSGLWDTQYF
TRBJ2-2 TRBV11-3 17 NA CASSPGLAGDFTGELFF
TRBJ2-6 TRBV9 15 NA CASSTQGSGANVLTF
TRBJ2-2 TRBV4-2 19 NA CASSQVSLLAGESIGELFF
TRBJ2-4 TRBV29-1 14 NA CSAWGGSSKNIQYF
TRBJ2-5 TRBV7-8 18 NA CASSLGLSSGSGQETQYF
TRBJ1-5 TRBV30 12 NA CAWSVTAQPQHF
TRBJ2-7 TRBV27 13 NA CASSGLPPREQYF
TRBJ2-7 TRBV23-1 15 NA CASSLGLADSYEQYF
TRBJ1-5 TRBV15 14 NA CATSLIGGNQPQHF
TRBJ2-5 TRBV30 13 NA CAWSTAGGETQYF
TRBJ1-5 TRBV2 13 NA CASSRGLAEPQHF
TRBJ1-5 TRBV6-1 13 NA CASLAGGAQPQHF
TRBJ2-2 TRBV15 13 NA CATRGGGTGELFF
TRBJ2-7 TRBV9 16 NA CASSVEEAGLTYEQYF
TRBJ1-4 TRBV11-2 16 NA CASSLVAGQINEKLFF
TRBJ2-5 TRBV27 16 NA CASSRLLAGAQETQYF
TRBJ2-3 TRBV2 16 few CASSGLAGEVTDTQYF
TRBJ2-3 TRBV20-1 11 NA CSARVADTQYF
TRBJ2-7 TRBV28 16 NA CASSLLAGFTSYEQYF
TRBJ1-2 TRBV5-4 13 NA CASSPPGSYGYTF
TRBJ2-5 TRBV19 14 NA CASSETGTTETQYF
TRBJ1-2 TRBV30 12 few CAWYFPNYGYTF
TRBJ2-5 TRBV10-1 13 NA CASSRTGRETQYF
TRBJ2-1 TRBV6-1 16 NA CASSEGNSGLNNEQFF
TRBJ1-1 TRBV19 14 NA CASSSGGGNTEAFF
TRBJ2-7 TRBV27 13 NA CASSYGQPYEQYF
TRBJ2-7 TRBV2 16 NA CASMDPGGVPRDEQYF
TRBJ1-2 TRBV10-3 17 NA CAISDPRGDRVSYGYTF